Listed here are 11 T cell receptor beta chains from one sample, sequenced in a study of T-cell reconstitution after alpha-beta-depleted transplantation in children. For TCRbeta, the library was prepared with unique molecular identifiers. TCRdb itself ran the PCR reads through MiXCR, one entry per CDR3 protein. The profile shows tens of thousands of distinct CDR3 sequences, just under 7.5% of them singletons. This specimen was PBMCs from the stem cell graft donor, taken from the stem cell graft. The receptors were gathered from a human donor who donated a stem cell graft to a child with acute lymphoblastic leukemia.

This clonotype was found a few times. V gene TRBV20-1 combines with J gene TRBJ1-2; D ambiguous. Germline CDR1 is DFQATT and CDR2 is SNEGSKA (reference sequence). This CDR3 comprises 14 residues. V lost 0 bases and J lost 8, with 16 bases in between. CDR3 bases: TGCAGTGCTAGAGACCTCGCGGGGTTGGGGGGCTACACCTTC. It codes for CSARDLAGLGGYTF.

Concerning this clonotype: Because it lacks the conserved phenylalanine or tryptophan at the end, this CDR3 is likely a read error. V usage is TRBV10-3 and J usage is TRBJ2-7; 9 bases agree with TRBD1. The CDR3 is made up of 14 amino acids. J gave up 0 bases and V 4 bases, and 1 base lay outside the gene matches. Per germline, CDR1 ENHRY and CDR2 SYGVKD. The CDR3 sequence: CAISGQGVSYEQYS. In nucleotides, the CDR3 is TGTGCCATCAGTGGACAGGGGGTCTCCTACGAGCAGTACTCC.

This clonotype was detected many times. The chain is built from TRBV19 and TRBJ2-7; D gene unclear. CDR3 length equals 13 residues. Germline V gene sequence: CDR1 LNHDA, CDR2 SQIVND (reference sequence). Trimming cost V 3 bases and J 2 bases, with 8 bases left between them. In DNA form, the CDR3 reads TGTGCCAGTAGTATCCGACACACCTACGAGCAGTACTTC. Its translation: CASSIRHTYEQYF. Drawing the rest from reference TRBV19 and TRBJ2-7, the complete variable domain is DGGITQSPKYLFRKEGQNVTLSCEQNLNHDAMYWYRQDPGQGLRLIYYSQIVNDFQKGDIAEGYSVSREKKESFPLTVTSAQKNPTAFYLCASSIRHTYEQYFGPGTRLTVT.

This clonotype has ten or more counts. This chain uses TRBV11-2 with TRBJ2-3, with 9 bases lining up with TRBD2. Germline assignment: CDR1 SGHAT and CDR2 FQNNGV. This CDR3 spans 20 amino acids. The trim removed 0 bases at V and 3 bases at J, leaving 16 bases unmatched. CDR3 in amino acids: CASSLDVGRGGPSVTDTQYF. CDR3 in DNA: TGTGCCAGCAGCTTAGATGTAGGGCGGGGGGGCCCTTCTGTTACAGATACGCAGTATTTT.

This chain uses TRBV12-3 or TRBV12-4 with TRBJ2-1; 7 nucleotides line up with TRBD2. There are 14 residues in the CDR3. V was pared by 10 bases and J by 6 bases, with 12 bases of the junction left unmatched. In DNA form, the CDR3 reads TGTGCCACCTGCGGGGCGGGAGTAGGCAATGAGCAGTTCTTC. This sequence encodes CATCGAGVGNEQFF.

The gene calls are TRBV11-2 and TRBJ2-7; D is undetermined. The V gene's germline CDR1 is SGHAT and CDR2 FQNNGV. V dropped 5 bases and J dropped 5 bases, with 22 bases sitting between them. The CDR3 loop spans 16 amino acids. CDR3 nucleotide sequence: TGTGCCAGCAGCCCCAACCGCCGATACGATCCCCACGAGCAGTACTTC. It encodes CASSPNRRYDPHEQYF. Using reference TRBV11-2 and TRBJ2-7 for the parts outside the CDR3, the full variable domain is EAGVAQSPRYKIIEKRQSVAFWCNPISGHATLYWYQQILGQGPKLLIQFQNNGVVDDSQLPKDRFSAERLKGVDSTLKIQPAKLEDSAVYLCASSPNRRYDPHEQYFGPGTRLTVT.

This clonotype came up many times. J is TRBJ2-1 and V is TRBV12-3 or TRBV12-4, with 13 bases that match TRBD2. The V segment lost 5 bases and the J segment 10 bases; nucleotides outside the gene matches: 14. This CDR3 has 17 residues. CDR3 loop: CASSPTSGRPGLREQFF. The CDR3 bases are TGTGCCAGCAGTCCGACTAGCGGGAGGCCCGGCTTACGGGAGCAGTTCTTC.

Note on this clonotype: A much larger clone differs by one base, so this may be a read error. This chain links TRBV12-3 or TRBV12-4 with TRBJ2-3; 11 nucleotides line up with TRBD2. This CDR3 comprises 16 residues. This chain's CDR3 is CASSLTSGSIEDRQYF. Written as DNA, the CDR3 is TGTGCCAGCAGTCTTACTAGCGGGAGCATCGAAGATAGGCAGTATTTT.

This clonotype has more than one count but fewer than ten. V usage is TRBV12-3 or TRBV12-4 and J usage is TRBJ1-6; D is uncertain. V was cut by 3 bases and J by 11 bases, with 11 bases left in between. The CDR3 is made up of 13 amino acids. The CDR3 nucleotides read TGTGCCAGCAGTTTGAGAGCCAAGACACCCCTCCACTTT. This codes for CASSLRAKTPLHF.

This clonotype was counted at least ten times. This chain links TRBV4-2 with TRBJ2-5; D possibly uses TRBD1 or TRBD2 (5 bases each). V shed 2 bases and J shed 2 bases, with 12 bases lying between them. Germline V gene sequence: CDR1 LGHNA, CDR2 YNFKEQ. The CDR3 runs 15 residues. The CDR3 coding sequence is TGTGCCAGCAGCCAAAGAGGGGCAGCACAAGAGACCCAGTACTTC. Its protein product is CASSQRGAAQETQYF.

The chain links TRBV28 to TRBJ1-1, with D possibly being TRBD1 (6 bases). CDR1 MDHEN and CDR2 SYDVKM come from the germline V gene. The ends were cut back, 6 bases at V and 2 bases at J, with 13 bases in the middle. This CDR3 is built from 14 residues. CDR3 protein: CASRLQGFNTEAFF. For the CDR3, the DNA is TGTGCCAGCAGACTACAGGGATTCAACACTGAAGCTTTCTTT.